This TCR beta chain is drawn from a study of shared clonotypes between healthy human individuals. On this clone itself: The sample carries other DNA sequences with the same CDR3.

Some clones are missing from TCRdb's copy, which holds only in-frame ones; the method was immunoSEQ multiplex PCR. The sample has under 1,900,000 clones, just under 99% seen once. There are 13 residues in the CDR3. Trimming took 5 bases from V and 2 from J, leaving 10 bases between them. Germline values: CDR1 MNHEY, CDR2 SVGAGI. The specimen sequenced was naive CD4+ T cells sorted from blood. Regarding subset: CD45RA+ positively selected. The chain couples TRBV6-5 to TRBJ2-7, with a tentative D call TRBD2 (6 bases). This clonotype was sampled from a man younger than 40 in good health. The CDR3 nucleotides are TGTGCCAGCAGTCGGACGGGAGCCTACGAGCAGTACTTC. This gives the protein CASSRTGAYEQYF.